This T cell receptor (beta chain) was sequenced in a study of T-cell memory formation after mild COVID-19 (TCRdb year 2021). At the level of the whole study: TCR sequence clusters from the two donors were largely donor specific. In a couple of donors, T-cell clones that expanded and contracted after mild COVID-19 were followed by sequencing TCRalpha and TCRbeta repertoires longitudinally. Two young, previously healthy adult volunteers made up the cohort, one male and one female. The paper as a whole reports these results and caveats: Some responding clones were detected in pre-infection memory, which suggested that pre-existing cross-reactive memory T cells had joined the SARS-CoV-2 response. Balanced CD4/CD8 phenotypes were observed for clones contracting from day 15 to 85, whereas a bias towards CD4+ was observed for a second wave of clones expanding from day 15 to 37. The study covered only a couple of mild cases, and larger cohorts including severe cases with pre-infection samples were considered necessary. Contracting CD4+ clones appeared mostly in the CM and EM memory subsets, whereas CD8+ clones were enriched in EMRA. SARS-CoV-2 specificity was not confirmed for the second-wave clones peaking on day 37.

This clonotype occurred a few times. This receptor's antigen is unknown. Base-call qualities are not available, and no considerably larger clone is one nucleotide away. Sequencing used an Illumina NovaSeq 6000. TCRalpha and TCRbeta cDNA libraries were constructed by 5'RACE with constant-segment primers, with sample barcodes and unique molecular identifiers being introduced. RNA was extracted from every sample with Trizol reagent. Libraries were amplified in two PCR steps, with a second sample barcode and Illumina TruSeq adapters added in the second step. Sequencing of libraries was performed on an Illumina NovaSeq with 2 x 150 bp paired-end reads. In the source study's methods: With migec v1.2.7, reads were demultiplexed and then collapsed into UMI-guided consensus sequences. With mixcr v2.1.11, UMI consensuses were aligned to TRA and TRB V and J templates and assembled into clonotypes. A clonotype was counted as expanded or contracted only when both edgeR and NoisET called the clonotype significant, with the noise models trained on biological replicates. edgeR calls used a false discovery rate-adjusted p below 0.01 and a log2 fold-change threshold of 1. As an exploratory analysis of dynamics, max-normalized trajectories of the 1000 most abundant clonotypes were examined by PCA with hierarchical clustering. Separately sequenced CD4+ and CD8+ repertoires were used to assign a CD4 or CD8 phenotype to each responding clone. The public reads were reprocessed in TCRdb via fastp at Q25 and MiXCR, keeping in-frame beta chains. Rows matching on CDR3 protein sequence are summarized as one entry with the most common DNA and genes. The V and J calls were determined by TCRdb, not by the authors. In all, the sample holds 140,000 to 150,000 distinct CDR3 sequences, and under 30% of those were seen once. The ten biggest clones cover roughly 25% of the sample.

V is shortened by 4 bases, J by 3 bases, and the region joining them spans 13 bases. Counted from cysteine to phenylalanine, this CDR3 has 15 amino acids. The kept DNA is CDR3 alone, 45 bases in frame from the first base. Ficoll-Paque density gradient centrifugation was used to isolate PBMCs. The sample comprised PBMCs or a T cell subset sorted from them (not recorded which). The receptor's source is an adult woman who had mild COVID-19 (a few samples of this study predate the infection). The sample titles of this study are shuffled in the database, so cell type and time point are left out; the donor was told from shared clones. This chain joins TRBV12-3 or TRBV12-4 to TRBJ1-3; 5 matching bases give a weak D call of TRBD1. The nucleotides are TGTGCCAGCAGTTATCGGGGACCTCTTGGAAACACCATATATTTT. Its coded protein is CASSYRGPLGNTIYF.